Listed below are T cell receptor beta chains from one sample, sequenced in a study of CD8+ T cells in alopecia areata. Profiling relied on immunoSEQ multiplex PCR, and the TCRdb table lists in-frame clones only, not all of them. The repertoire holds over 150,000 clones, with more than 60% as singletons. This sample comprised CD4+ T cells sorted from blood, obtained at week 0. All receptors derive from a human donor with alopecia areata. CDR3s include the opening cysteine and the closing phenylalanine or tryptophan.

v_call	cdr3_aa
TRBV5-1	CASSLEVLAGGRGTDTQYF
TRBV29-1	CSVAPDSNQPQHF
TRBV29-1	CSVLLMNTEAFF
TRBV30	CASGQGIYGYTF
TRBV19	CASCPQRGGGYTF
TRBV4-1	CASSQERGGSNQPQHF
TRBV4-3	CASSQRSGLNTDTQYF
TRBV6-4	CASRETGGLGKLFF
TRBV5-6	CASSFPGETQYF
TRBV6-5	CASSYQRWTEAFF
TRBV20-1	CSASRGYEQYF
TRBV18	CASSLNSKPSTDTQYF
TRBV29-1	CSVARGSSQQAFF
TRBV27	CASSPSWGYEQYF
TRBV6-5	CASSYSRGVGELFF
TRBV5-1	CASSSGTGGRNYGYTF
TRBV29-1	CSVNRGQETQYF